Below are 28 T cell receptor beta chains sequenced from a single sample in a study of OX40 agonist ivuxolimab in advanced cancers. Some clones are missing from TCRdb's copy, which holds only in-frame ones; the method was immunoSEQ multiplex PCR. The sample has about 73,000 clones; 86% are singletons. The starting material was CD4+ or CD8+ T cells sorted from blood, obtained in a trial of the OX40 agonist ivuxolimab. The receptors shown here come from an adult with an advanced solid tumor such as melanoma, head and neck, liver or kidney cancer.

The CDR3 nucleotides are TGTGCCAGCAGCTTAGGGACAGGAAGAAATTCACCCCTCCACTTT. Amino acid sequence: CASSLGTGRNSPLHF. The chain joins TRBV5-4 to TRBJ1-6; 8 nucleotides align to TRBD1. Germline CDR1 reads SGHNT; CDR2 reads YYREEE (reference sequence). CDR3 length: 15 amino acids. The junction had 5 bases not matched to a gene; V was cut back by 2 bases and J by 7 bases.

The genes are TRBV4-1 and TRBJ2-3; TRBD2 matches at 11 bases. The V and J ends lost 2 bases and 1 base, in that order; junction bases with no gene match: 8. The CDR3 extends over 18 amino acids. The V gene's germline CDR1 is MGHRA and CDR2 YSYEKL. CDR3 nucleotides: TGCGCCAGCAGCCAATCCAAATTACTAGCGGGGGGCACAGATACGCAGTATTTT. It codes for CASSQSKLLAGGTDTQYF.

V is TRBV6-6 and J is TRBJ1-1; no reliable D call. Germline V CDR1 and CDR2: MNHNY, SVGAGI (reference sequence). Trimming cost V 2 bases and J 7 bases, with 11 bases left between them. This CDR3 has 13 amino acids. CDR3 sequence reads: CASSYRSRVEAFF. In DNA, the CDR3 is TGTGCCAGCAGTTACCGGTCGAGGGTTGAAGCTTTCTTT.

This clone showed up just a few times. The J gene is TRBJ2-7, the V gene TRBV6-5; 10 positions match TRBD2. Trimming took 3 bases from V and 0 from J; bases not matched to a gene: 2. The length of the CDR3 is 15 residues. Germline CDR1 reads MNHEY; CDR2 reads SVGAGI. The CDR3 nucleotides are TGTGCCAGCAGTTATTTAGCGGGAGGCTCCTACGAGCAGTACTTC. Translation: CASSYLAGGSYEQYF.

The rearrangement links TRBV4-1 to TRBJ1-2, with D unresolved. The length of the CDR3 is 13 residues. Germline-derived CDR1 and CDR2 are MGHRA and YSYEKL. V lost 4 bases and J 4 bases, leaving 10 bases between the germline ends. The CDR3 DNA sequence: TGCGCCAGCAGCCCTTCACGAGGCTATGGCTACACCTTC. Its protein is CASSPSRGYGYTF.

As to this clone: The same CDR3 is also encoded by other DNA sequences in this sample. The genes are TRBV4-1 and TRBJ1-5, with TRBD1 matching over 10 bases. CDR1 MGHRA and CDR2 YSYEKL come from the germline V gene. After removal of 0 bases from V and 1 base from J, the junction contained 6 bases not matched to a gene. This CDR3 spans 18 amino acids. The CDR3 bases are TGCGCCAGCAGCCAAGACCTGGGACAGGGGCGAAGCAATCAGCCCCAGCATTTT. As protein: CASSQDLGQGRSNQPQHF.

The V and J genes are TRBV30 and TRBJ1-6; TRBD1 matches 11 bases. The ends lost 0 bases at V and 7 bases at J; junction bases unmatched: 5. CDR3 length: 16 residues. Germline V gene data show CDR1 as GTSNPN and CDR2 as SVGIG (reference sequence). In nucleotides, the CDR3 is TGTGCCTGGAGTGTAAGGGGGACAGGGGGGAATTCACCCCTCCACTTT. Amino acids: CAWSVRGTGGNSPLHF.

This chain joins TRBV7-8 and TRBJ1-3, with D unclear. Trimming removed 1 base at V and 1 base at J, with 8 bases between. Germline CDR1 is SGHVS and CDR2 is FQNEAQ. The CDR3 sequence is 15 residues long. The CDR3 DNA reads as TGTGCCAGCAGCTTAGAACGGCAGTCTGGAAACACCATATATTTT. Amino acids: CASSLERQSGNTIYF.

The chain carries TRBV9 and TRBJ1-2; D perhaps matches TRBD1 (6 bases). CDR3 size: 17 residues. V was shortened by 0 bases and J by 0 bases, with 15 bases between the two germline ends. The germline gives CDR1 SGDLS, CDR2 YYNGEE. The CDR3 region has the DNA TGTGCCAGCAGCGTAGCTCCCGACAGGCTTTCTAACTATGGCTACACCTTC. It yields the protein CASSVAPDRLSNYGYTF.

The V call is TRBV28, the J call TRBJ1-4; tentatively, D is TRBD1 (5 bases). This CDR3 contains 12 residues. The V and J ends lost 6 bases and 10 bases respectively, with 12 bases between them. Germline V lookup: CDR1 MDHEN, CDR2 SYDVKM. In DNA form, the CDR3 reads TGTGCCAGCAGAGGACTTGGGGGAAAACTGTTTTTT. Translation: CASRGLGGKLFF.

The CDR3 loop reads CASSASGGPFTRPQHF. The CDR3 DNA reads as TGTGCCAGCAGCGCTTCAGGGGGCCCCTTTACCCGGCCCCAGCATTTT. The rearrangement uses TRBV28 and TRBJ1-5, with 8 positions matching TRBD1. Germline CDR1 MDHEN, CDR2 SYDVKM. V trimming: 6 bases; J trimming: 9 bases; junction bases outside the gene matches: 16. CDR3 length equals 16 residues.

The gene calls are TRBV28 and TRBJ2-7, with 10 bases identical to TRBD2. Per germline, CDR1 MDHEN and CDR2 SYDVKM. This CDR3 has 14 amino acids. Germline trimming cut 7 bases from V and 0 bases from J; bases unmatched to any gene: 3. The CDR3 loop reads CASTLAGASYEQYF. For the CDR3, the DNA is TGTGCCAGCACCCTAGCGGGAGCCTCCTACGAGCAGTACTTC.

The rearrangement joins TRBV7-2 to TRBJ2-3; D may correspond to TRBD1 or TRBD2 (6 bases each). Germline CDR1 SGHTA, CDR2 FQGNSA. V was cut by 6 bases and J by 4 bases, with 14 bases left in between. The CDR3 spans 14 residues. The CDR3 DNA reads as TGTGCCAGCAGTAGGAGGGGGGAGTCAGATACGCAGTATTTT. Protein sequence: CASSRRGESDTQYF.

V and J are TRBV7-9 and TRBJ2-1, with a weak D call TRBD1 (5 bases). The CDR3 spans 13 residues. Trimming removed 2 bases from V and 6 bases from J, with 8 bases in between. Germline V gene data show CDR1 as SEHNR and CDR2 as FQNEAQ (reference sequence). CDR3 nucleotides: TGTGCCAGCAGCTTATTAGACAGCAATGAGCAGTTCTTC. Protein product: CASSLLDSNEQFF.

The chain is built from TRBV18 and TRBJ1-2, with 7 positions matching TRBD1. The V gene's germline CDR1 is KGHSH and CDR2 LQKENI. The CDR3 totals 16 residues. Unmatched junction bases numbered 11, after V lost 3 bases and J lost 4 bases. The CDR3 protein is CASSPTGTVRSYGYTF. For the CDR3, the DNA is TGTGCCAGCTCACCCACGGGGACAGTAAGATCCTATGGCTACACCTTC.

The chain joins TRBV21-1 to TRBJ2-2; the D call TRBD2 from the table was never checked on the DNA. TRBV21-1 is reported as a pseudogene. This CDR3 has 19 residues. The CDR3 bases are TGTGCCAGCAGCTGGGACACTAGCGGGAGGGCCCAGGGGACCGGGGAGCTGTTTTTT. This sequence encodes CASSWDTSGRAQGTGELFF.

This clone was seen just once. This chain joins TRBV25-1 and TRBJ1-1; D is unclear. CDR1 and CDR2 (germline): MGHDK, SYGVNS. This CDR3 is 15 amino acids long. Trimming took off 0 bases at V and 0 bases at J, with 8 bases between the two ends. As DNA, the CDR3 is TGTGCCAGCAGTGAATATGACGGCTTGAACACTGAAGCTTTCTTT. As protein: CASSEYDGLNTEAFF.

The chain employs TRBV7-8 and TRBJ2-7, with D possibly TRBD2 on 6 matching bases. CDR1 and CDR2 from the germline V gene are SGHVS and FQNEAQ. The CDR3 totals 15 residues. The V gene lost 0 bases and the J gene lost 3 bases, with 12 bases spanning the gap. The CDR3 here is CASSLALSSGYEQYF. CDR3 in DNA: TGTGCCAGCAGCTTAGCGTTGAGTAGCGGCTACGAGCAGTACTTC.

Notes on this clone: Relative to the germline gene, one junction end is altered; a read error may explain this. V gene TRBV19 combines with J gene TRBJ1-2, with D uncertain. Germline V gives CDR1 LNHDA, CDR2 SQIVND (reference sequence). The CDR3 spans 11 residues. In nucleotides, the CDR3 is TGTGCCAGTAGTGTACCAGGAGCTTTCGCCTTC. Translation: CASSVPGAFAF.

This chain connects TRBV27 to TRBJ2-7; no firm D call. Germline values: CDR1 MNHEY, CDR2 SMNVEV (reference sequence). This CDR3 has 12 amino acids. Trimming stripped 2 bases from V and 7 bases from J, with 9 bases between. CDR3 nucleotide sequence: TGTGCCAGCAGTTTACGCACCGGTGAGCAGTACTTC. As protein: CASSLRTGEQYF.

The chain carries TRBV19 and TRBJ2-3; 7 nucleotides match TRBD2. This CDR3 is 16 amino acids long. The germline V gene encodes CDR1 LNHDA and CDR2 SQIVND (reference sequence). With 5 bases clipped from V and 6 bases from J, the junction kept 14 bases outside the gene matches. CDR3 nucleotides: TGTGCCAGTAGTCCATTCCGCGGGGGTGGGGTCGATACGCAGTATTTT. Translated: CASSPFRGGGVDTQYF.

Turning to this clone: At the DNA level, this CDR3 is encoded by other sequences in the same sample as well. The genes are TRBV5-6 and TRBJ2-7, with unresolved D. V shed 1 base and J shed 4 bases, with 3 bases lying between them. This CDR3 has 11 amino acids. Germline lookup yields CDR1 SGHDT and CDR2 YYEEEE. The chain's CDR3 is CASSLRYEQYF. In nucleotides, the CDR3 is TGTGCCAGCAGCTTGAGGTACGAGCAGTACTTC.

The V and J genes are TRBV11-2 and TRBJ1-3, with no clear D. Germline loops: CDR1 SGHAT, CDR2 FQNNGV. Trimming stripped 0 bases from V and 0 bases from J, with 9 bases between. The CDR3 extends over 16 amino acids. Here the CDR3 DNA reads TGTGCCAGCAGCTTAGAATGGACGGCCTCTGGAAACACCATATATTTT. Its translation: CASSLEWTASGNTIYF.

This rearrangement joins TRBV28 to TRBJ1-1, with D uncertain. The CDR3 length is 15 residues. Between the trimmed V and J ends, which lost 3 bases and 1 base, there was a span of 12 bases. Germline V gene lookup returns CDR1 MDHEN and CDR2 SYDVKM. The CDR3 sequence is CASSLGPRGNTEAFF. The CDR3 DNA follows: TGTGCCAGCAGTTTGGGCCCCCGAGGGAACACTGAAGCTTTCTTT.

This clone has a handful of counts. The gene calls are TRBV6-6 and TRBJ1-5; 7 bases agree with TRBD1. The germline V gene encodes CDR1 MNHNY and CDR2 SVGAGI (reference sequence). V lost 6 bases to trimming and J lost 5 bases; unmatched junction nucleotides: 4. This CDR3 contains 13 residues. CDR3 DNA: TGTGCCAGCAGCTGGGACAGAGATCAGCCCCAGCATTTT. Protein sequence: CASSWDRDQPQHF.

The chain links TRBV5-4 to TRBJ1-1, with 8 bases aligning to TRBD1. This CDR3 has 13 amino acids. From germline, CDR1 is SGHNT and CDR2 YYREEE (reference sequence). The junction had 2 bases not matched to a gene; V was cut back by 4 bases and J by 3 bases. This CDR3 is CASSLDRDTEAFF. The CDR3 DNA sequence: TGTGCCAGCAGCCTGGACAGGGACACTGAAGCTTTCTTT.

The chain couples TRBV6-5 to TRBJ1-1; D gene uncertain. The CDR3 contains 14 residues. Germline CDR1 MNHEY, CDR2 SVGAGI. V was clipped by 5 bases and J by 4 bases, with 14 bases between them. The CDR3 coding sequence is TGTGCCAGCAGTACGGGGAACAGAATCACTGAAGCTTTCTTT. Translating it yields CASSTGNRITEAFF.

This clone occurred a few times. The chain couples TRBV7-2 to TRBJ2-3; 10 bases line up with TRBD2. This CDR3 is built from 14 residues. Germline loops: CDR1 SGHTA, CDR2 FQGNSA. V dropped 10 bases and J dropped 1; count of bases not matched to a gene: 5. The CDR3 coding sequence is TGTGCCACGACCGGGACTAGCGGCACAGATACGCAGTATTTT. It yields the protein CATTGTSGTDTQYF.